Listed here are 20 T cell receptor beta chains from one sample, sequenced in a study of OX40 agonist ivuxolimab in advanced cancers. The repertoire was sequenced with immunoSEQ multiplex PCR; TCRdb's copy has only in-frame clones and lacks some. The sample consists of some 90,000 clones, around 87% of them appearing once. The sequences come from CD4+ or CD8+ T cells sorted from blood, collected in a trial of the OX40 agonist ivuxolimab. These receptors originate from an adult with an advanced solid tumor such as melanoma, head and neck, liver or kidney cancer.

This chain uses TRBV6-1 with TRBJ1-1; D is ambiguous. This CDR3 has 14 amino acids. V shed 3 bases and J shed 4 bases, with 12 bases lying between them. Germline values: CDR1 MNHNS, CDR2 SASEGT. For the CDR3, the DNA is TGTGCCAGCAGTGATTCATCAAGGGCCACTGAAGCTTTCTTT. Translating gives CASSDSSRATEAFF.

The V and J genes are TRBV5-1 and TRBJ2-3; 12 nucleotides line up with TRBD2. The junction had 12 bases not matched to a gene; V was cut back by 1 base and J by 6 bases. CDR1 and CDR2 (germline): SGHRS, YFSETQ. This CDR3 has 18 residues. The CDR3 bases are TGCGCCAGCAGCTTGAGGCTAGCGGGAGGGCCGAGTGGGGATACGCAGTATTTT. Translated: CASSLRLAGGPSGDTQYF.

This chain joins TRBV5-1 and TRBJ1-1; TRBD1 is a possible D gene (6 bases). Trimming removed 0 bases at V and 3 bases at J, with 9 bases between. Germline CDR1 reads SGHRS; CDR2 reads YFSETQ. There are 14 residues in the CDR3. CDR3 amino acids: CASSLVRGDTEAFF. The CDR3 region has the DNA TGCGCCAGCAGCTTGGTTAGGGGGGACACTGAAGCTTTCTTT.

The chain uses TRBV10-3 and TRBJ2-7, with D maybe TRBD2 (6 bases). Germline V CDR1 and CDR2: ENHRY, SYGVKD. The V end lost 0 bases, the J end lost 7 bases, and 13 bases lay between the germline ends. This CDR3 is 14 amino acids long. The CDR3: CAISESGGTGEQYF. The CDR3 nucleotides read TGTGCCATCAGTGAGTCGGGCGGGACGGGGGAGCAGTACTTC.

The rearrangement uses TRBV18 and TRBJ2-3; 7 bases are a match to TRBD1. Per the germline V gene, CDR1 is KGHSH and CDR2 is LQKENI. CDR3 length: 14 amino acids. V dropped 3 bases and J dropped 5; count of bases not matched to a gene: 5. Here the CDR3 reads CASSPAAGGDTQYF. The DNA of the CDR3 is TGTGCCAGCTCACCCGCGGCAGGGGGAGATACGCAGTATTTT.

This sequence joins TRBV19 and TRBJ1-4; unclear D gene. Trimming removed 6 bases from V and 2 bases from J, with 10 bases in between. The CDR3 is 14 residues long. Germline loops: CDR1 LNHDA, CDR2 SQIVND (reference sequence). The CDR3 loop reads CASSPLATNEKLFF. CDR3 DNA: TGTGCCAGTAGCCCGCTAGCGACTAATGAAAAACTGTTTTTT.

This chain links TRBV19 with TRBJ1-5, with 11 nucleotides matching TRBD1. CDR3 length: 15 amino acids. V was clipped by 5 bases and J by 5 bases; unmatched bases: 5. CDR1 and CDR2 from the germline V gene are LNHDA and SQIVND (reference sequence). Here the CDR3 DNA reads TGTGCCAGTAGTCCGGGACAGGGGGAGTATCAGCCCCAGCATTTT. Residues: CASSPGQGEYQPQHF.

The rearrangement joins TRBV7-3 to TRBJ2-1, with a possible D match to TRBD2 (6 bases). The germline gives CDR1 SGHTA, CDR2 FQGTGA. CDR3 length: 13 residues. V was shortened by 5 bases and J by 8 bases, with 13 bases between the two germline ends. The CDR3 nucleotides are TGTGCCAGCAGCCTCAATTCGGGGGATGAGCAGTTCTTC. Translation gives CASSLNSGDEQFF.

The rearrangement uses TRBV5-4 and TRBJ1-2; maybe TRBD1 (5 bases). This CDR3 has 13 amino acids. Germline V gene sequence: CDR1 SGHNT, CDR2 YYREEE (reference sequence). Trimming pared 0 bases from V and 7 bases from J, leaving 10 bases between. The CDR3 sequence: CASSLEGVGGYTF. The CDR3 DNA sequence: TGTGCCAGCAGCTTGGAAGGGGTGGGTGGCTACACCTTC. Full variable domain (missing parts from reference TRBV5-4 and TRBJ1-2): ETGVTQSPTHLIKTRGQQVTLRCSSQSGHNTVSWYQQALGQGPQFIFQYYREEENGRGNFPPRFSGLQFPNYSSELNVNALELDDSALYLCASSLEGVGGYTFGSGTRLTVV.

V gene TRBV5-1 combines with J gene TRBJ2-3; possibly TRBD2 for D (6 bases). The CDR3 covers 15 residues. Trimming removed 4 bases from V and 6 bases from J, with 18 bases in between. Germline CDR1 SGHRS, CDR2 YFSETQ. The CDR3 coding sequence is TGCGCCAGCAGCCCGGAGGGAAGGGGTCTCGATACGCAGTATTTT. Protein sequence: CASSPEGRGLDTQYF. The whole variable domain, remainder taken from reference TRBV5-1 and TRBJ2-3, is KAGVTQTPRYLIKTRGQQVTLSCSPISGHRSVSWYQQTPGQGLQFLFEYFSETQRNKGNFPGRFSGRQFSNSRSEMNVSTLELGDSALYLCASSPEGRGLDTQYFGPGTRLTVL.

This clone was recorded only once. The CDR3 protein is CASTGQTNEKLFF. CDR3 nucleotide sequence: TGTGCCAGCACCGGACAGACAAATGAAAAACTGTTTTTT. The chain is built from TRBV2 and TRBJ1-4; weak D call: TRBD1 (6 bases). Trimming left V 7 bases short and J 5 bases short, with 11 bases between. CDR1 is SNHLY, CDR2 FYNNEI, per germline. This CDR3 has 13 residues. Full variable domain (rest looked up from reference TRBV2 and TRBJ1-4): EPEVTQTPSHQVTQMGQEVILRCVPISNHLYFYWYRQILGQKVEFLVSFYNNEISEKSEIFDDQFSVERPDGSNFTLKIRSTKLEDSAMYFCASTGQTNEKLFFGSGTQLSVL.

The rearrangement links TRBV10-3 to TRBJ1-1; TRBD1 is a possible D gene (5 bases). V lost 3 bases and J lost 1, with 6 bases in between. The CDR3 spans 13 residues. CDR1 and CDR2 (germline): ENHRY, SYGVKD. CDR3 in amino acids: CAISDRANTEAFF. The CDR3 DNA is TGTGCCATCAGTGACAGGGCGAACACTGAAGCTTTCTTT.

This clone was detected only once. The chain links TRBV11-3 to TRBJ2-1; D is undetermined. This CDR3 comprises 13 residues. Trimming left V 3 bases short and J 8 bases short, with 11 bases between. The germline V gene encodes CDR1 SGHNT and CDR2 YENEEA. The CDR3 region has the DNA TGTGCCAGCAGCTTCGGTACTAAGGATGAGCAGTTCTTC. This codes for CASSFGTKDEQFF. Combining the CDR3 with reference TRBV11-3 and TRBJ2-1 gives the whole variable domain EAGVVQSPRYKIIEKKQPVAFWCNPISGHNTLYWYLQNLGQGPELLIRYENEEAVDDSQLPKDRFSAERLKGVDSTLKIQPAELGDSAVYLCASSFGTKDEQFFGPGTRLTVL.

There are a few counts of this clone. The CDR3 DNA reads as TGTGCCAGCAGCTTAGTGGCGACAGGGGAAAAACTGTTTTTT. Translating it yields CASSLVATGEKLFF. The chain joins TRBV11-2 to TRBJ1-4; 7 positions agree with TRBD1. The CDR3 runs to 14 residues. V gave up 1 base and J gave up 8 bases; unmatched junction bases: 4. The germline CDR1 and CDR2 sequences are SGHAT and FQNNGV. The whole variable domain, remainder taken from reference TRBV11-2 and TRBJ1-4, is EAGVAQSPRYKIIEKRQSVAFWCNPISGHATLYWYQQILGQGPKLLIQFQNNGVVDDSQLPKDRFSAERLKGVDSTLKIQPAKLEDSAVYLCASSLVATGEKLFFGSGTQLSVL.

The genes are TRBV5-1 and TRBJ1-2; 7 bases fit TRBD1. Germline V CDR1 and CDR2: SGHRS, YFSETQ. This CDR3 is built from 16 residues. V gave up 3 bases and J gave up 8 bases; unmatched junction bases: 16. CDR3 protein: CASSSASGQLDGGYTF. The CDR3 nucleotides are TGCGCCAGCAGCTCTGCCTCGGGACAGCTCGACGGGGGCTACACCTTC.

The V and J genes are TRBV27 and TRBJ2-1; 8 bases match TRBD1. The CDR3 spans 16 residues. Germline loops: CDR1 MNHEY, CDR2 SMNVEV (reference sequence). Unmatched junction bases numbered 9, after V lost 5 bases and J lost 3 bases. The DNA for the CDR3 is TGTGCCAGCAGTCGCCAAGGCACAGGGGGCTACAATGAGCAGTTCTTC. Translated, it gives CASSRQGTGGYNEQFF.

This rearrangement joins TRBV11-2 to TRBJ2-3; 13 bases line up with TRBD2. Trimming removed 5 bases from V and 0 bases from J; junction bases left unmatched: 8. There are 18 residues in the CDR3. Germline CDR1 SGHAT, CDR2 FQNNGV. The CDR3: CASSPEGLAGSSTDTQYF. The DNA of the CDR3 is TGTGCCAGCAGCCCCGAGGGACTAGCGGGATCTAGCACAGATACGCAGTATTTT.

CDR3 region: CASSDGSRGDYGYTF. DNA for the CDR3: TGTGCCAGCAGTGATGGGAGCAGGGGGGACTATGGCTACACCTTC. The rearrangement uses TRBV25-1 and TRBJ1-2; 7 bases map to TRBD1. This CDR3 has 15 amino acids. V shed 3 bases and J 3 bases; nucleotides not matched to a gene: 7. The germline CDR1 and CDR2 sequences are MGHDK and SYGVNS.

V and J are TRBV19 and TRBJ2-7; D remains unclear. Trimming pared 3 bases from V and 1 base from J, leaving 7 bases between. CDR1 is LNHDA, CDR2 SQIVND, per germline (reference sequence). The CDR3 has 13 amino acids. The CDR3 nucleotides read TGTGCCAGTAGTATCGCGAGTTCCTACGAGCAGTACTTC. Translated: CASSIASSYEQYF.

This sequence joins TRBV30 and TRBJ1-5; 7 bases map to TRBD1. The V and J ends lost 4 bases and 7 bases, in that order; junction bases with no gene match: 7. Germline V gives CDR1 GTSNPN, CDR2 SVGIG (reference sequence). The CDR3 extends over 13 amino acids. The CDR3 bases are TGTGCCTGGACAACAGGGGAGGGCCAGCCCCAGCATTTT. This gives the protein CAWTTGEGQPQHF.